Below are 17 T cell receptor beta chains sequenced from a single sample in a study of vaccination effects on CD4 cells after COVID-19. Generated by immunoSEQ multiplex PCR, the TCRdb table keeps only in-frame clones and is missing some. The table lists 20,000 to 25,000 clones, roughly 70% of them singletons. For these receptors, no antigen is known. Ahead of sequencing, the ViraFEST assay grew antigen-specific CD4+ T cells using viral peptide pools. Following 10 days of culture, CD4+ T cells were isolated. The person was diagnosed with PCR-confirmed SARS-CoV-2 infection between March and December 2020. Sequencing was performed on CD4+ T cells from PBMCs cultured with a peptide pool, taken before COVID-19 vaccination. These receptors originate from a human donor who had a prior SARS-CoV-2 infection.

This clone was seen more than once but under ten times. In DNA form, the CDR3 reads TGTGCCAGCAGCTTCGACAGGTTGACTGAAGCTTTCTTT. Protein product: CASSFDRLTEAFF. The chain combines TRBV7-3 with TRBJ1-1, with a possible D match to TRBD1 (6 bases). Trimming left V 3 bases short and J 5 bases short, with 10 bases between. This CDR3 has 13 residues. Per the germline V gene, CDR1 is SGHTA and CDR2 is FQGTGA. Combining the CDR3 with reference TRBV7-3 and TRBJ1-1 gives the whole variable domain GAGVSQTPSNKVTEKGKYVELRCDPISGHTALYWYRQSLGQGPEFLIYFQGTGAADDSGLPNDRFFAVRPEGSVSTLKIQRTERGDSAVYLCASSFDRLTEAFFGQGTRLTVV.

The chain is built from TRBV5-4 and TRBJ2-5; D perhaps matches TRBD2 (6 bases). Germline V gene sequence: CDR1 SGHNT, CDR2 YYREEE (reference sequence). Trimming removed 5 bases from V and 5 bases from J, with 13 bases in between. CDR3 length equals 13 residues. The CDR3 spells CASSMGGWETQYF. CDR3 nucleotides: TGTGCCAGCAGTATGGGAGGTTGGGAGACCCAGTACTTC.

This clone appeared a few times. This rearrangement joins TRBV3-1 (or the pseudogene TRBV3-2) to TRBJ2-1; no clear D. Trimming took off 1 base at V and 3 bases at J, with 4 bases between the two ends. The V gene's germline CDR1 is LGHDT and CDR2 YNNKEL (reference sequence). The CDR3 length is 13 residues. CDR3 nucleotides: TGTGCCAGCAGCCAAGTTGTCTACAATGAGCAGTTCTTC. This translates into CASSQVVYNEQFF.

The V call is TRBV7-2, the J call TRBJ1-3; D remains ambiguous. Trimming took 3 bases from V and 4 from J, leaving 13 bases between them. Germline assignment: CDR1 SGHTA and CDR2 FQGNSA. This CDR3 has 15 amino acids. For the CDR3, the DNA is TGTGCCAGCAGCTTTTACCCACCCAGGGGAAACACCATATATTTT. Translating gives CASSFYPPRGNTIYF.

This clone appeared a few times. J is TRBJ1-1 and V is TRBV2; D uncertain. CDR3 length: 13 amino acids. Trimming left V 2 bases short and J 1 base short, with 5 bases between. Germline assignment: CDR1 SNHLY and CDR2 FYNNEI. The CDR3 sequence: CASSELGNTEAFF. The CDR3 DNA sequence: TGTGCCAGCAGTGAACTCGGGAACACTGAAGCTTTCTTT.

The CDR3 DNA follows: TGTGCCAGCAGCGTAGACGGGTCTGGGGAAAAACTGTTTTTT. This codes for CASSVDGSGEKLFF. The V call is TRBV9, the J call TRBJ1-4; D call uncertain. Trimming stripped 0 bases from V and 8 bases from J, with 11 bases between. Germline CDR1 and CDR2: SGDLS and YYNGEE. This CDR3 region has 14 residues.

DNA of the CDR3: TGTGCCACCAGTGATTTAGGCGGGAGTCCCACCGGGGAGCTGTTTTTT. Its protein is CATSDLGGSPTGELFF. The V and J genes are TRBV24-1 and TRBJ2-2; 7 bases match TRBD2. There are 16 residues in the CDR3. The J segment lost 4 bases and the V segment lost 1 base, leaving 5 bases of the junction unmatched. CDR1 and CDR2 from the germline V gene are KGHDR and SFDVKD.

The V and J genes are TRBV27 and TRBJ1-4; 10 positions match TRBD1. In germline, CDR1 is MNHEY, CDR2 SMNVEV (reference sequence). This CDR3 has 15 residues. V shed 1 base and J 7 bases; nucleotides not matched to a gene: 3. The CDR3 bases are TGTGCCAGCAGTTTATGGACAGGGGGAGGTGAAAAACTGTTTTTT. Amino acid sequence: CASSLWTGGGEKLFF.

This chain connects TRBV5-1 to TRBJ1-1; the match to TRBD1 covers 9 bases. With V trimmed by 3 bases and J by 2 bases, 5 bases remained unmatched. The CDR3 spans 15 residues. Germline CDR1 is SGHRS and CDR2 is YFSETQ. CDR3 in DNA: TGCGCCAGCAGCTCTCCGGGACAGGGTAACACTGAAGCTTTCTTT. It specifies CASSSPGQGNTEAFF. Filled out from reference TRBV5-1 and TRBJ1-1, the complete variable domain reads KAGVTQTPRYLIKTRGQQVTLSCSPISGHRSVSWYQQTPGQGLQFLFEYFSETQRNKGNFPGRFSGRQFSNSRSEMNVSTLELGDSALYLCASSSPGQGNTEAFFGQGTRLTVV.

In its sample, this clone was seen a few times. The chain recombines TRBV2 with TRBJ2-3; the D gene is possibly TRBD1 (5 bases). Per germline, CDR1 SNHLY and CDR2 FYNNEI. V was shortened by 4 bases and J by 6 bases, with 8 bases between the two germline ends. The CDR3 extends over 12 amino acids. CDR3 sequence: CASSASGDTQYF. The CDR3 coding sequence is TGTGCCAGCAGTGCCTCAGGGGATACGCAGTATTTT.

DNA for the CDR3: TGTGCCAGCAGTAGATACCGGGACTCAAAAGAGACCCAGTACTTC. It translates to CASSRYRDSKETQYF. V gene TRBV2 combines with J gene TRBJ2-5; the D gene is possibly TRBD2 (6 bases). CDR3 length equals 15 residues. Germline CDR1 and CDR2: SNHLY and FYNNEI. The germline V and J ends were trimmed by 5 bases and 3 bases, with 16 bases remaining between them.

This rearrangement joins TRBV3-1 (or the pseudogene TRBV3-2) to TRBJ1-2, with D possibly TRBD1 on 5 matching bases. Germline CDR1 LGHDT, CDR2 YNNKEL (reference sequence). The CDR3 contains 16 residues. Trimming took 0 bases from V and 7 from J, leaving 18 bases between them. The CDR3 bases are TGTGCCAGCAGCCAAGACGGGGCCAGGAGGTATGCTGGCTACACCTTC. It encodes CASSQDGARRYAGYTF.

V and J are TRBV3-1 (or the pseudogene TRBV3-2) and TRBJ1-3; D ambiguous. This CDR3 region has 18 residues. V shed 0 bases and J shed 0 bases, with 15 bases lying between them. Germline V gene lookup returns CDR1 LGHDT and CDR2 YNNKEL (reference sequence). The CDR3 region has the DNA TGTGCCAGCAGCCAAGACTACCGAAAGGGCCGCTCTGGAAACACCATATATTTT. Translated, it gives CASSQDYRKGRSGNTIYF.

This chain connects TRBV27 to TRBJ2-7; D call uncertain. V was cut by 2 bases and J by 3 bases, with 20 bases left in between. The CDR3 runs to 17 residues. Germline V CDR1 and CDR2: MNHEY, SMNVEV (reference sequence). The CDR3 spells CASSLGPDPGSGYEQYF. The CDR3 DNA reads as TGTGCCAGCAGTTTAGGCCCTGACCCAGGATCCGGCTACGAGCAGTACTTC.

This chain connects TRBV7-2 to TRBJ2-7; D is possibly TRBD2 (6 bases). CDR1 and CDR2 (germline): SGHTA, FQGNSA. This CDR3 region has 17 residues. Trimming stripped 1 base from V and 3 bases from J, with 19 bases between. CDR3 loop: CASSLGWSGSYGYEQYF. CDR3 coding DNA: TGTGCCAGCAGCTTAGGCTGGAGCGGGTCTTACGGCTACGAGCAGTACTTC.

A single count supports this clone. V is TRBV9 and J is TRBJ2-3; TRBD2 matches at 8 bases. Looked up from germline, CDR1 is SGDLS and CDR2 is YYNGEE. The CDR3 runs to 17 residues. V shed 0 bases and J 2 bases; nucleotides not matched to a gene: 8. CDR3 sequence reads: CASSVGYLAGTTDTQYF. The CDR3 region has the DNA TGTGCCAGCAGCGTAGGTTACCTAGCGGGTACCACAGATACGCAGTATTTT. Supplemented by reference TRBV9 and TRBJ2-3, the full variable domain reads DSGVTQTPKHLITATGQRVTLRCSPRSGDLSVYWYQQSLDQGLQFLIQYYNGEERAKGNILERFSAQQFPDLHSELNLSSLELGDSALYFCASSVGYLAGTTDTQYFGPGTRLTVL.

V gene TRBV2 combines with J gene TRBJ1-3; D may be TRBD1 (6 bases). The CDR3 contains 12 residues. Trimming removed 8 bases at V and 4 bases at J, with 9 bases between. Germline lookup yields CDR1 SNHLY and CDR2 FYNNEI. The DNA for the CDR3 is TGTGCCAGCTCCACAGGGGGAAACACCATATATTTT. Encoded protein: CASSTGGNTIYF.